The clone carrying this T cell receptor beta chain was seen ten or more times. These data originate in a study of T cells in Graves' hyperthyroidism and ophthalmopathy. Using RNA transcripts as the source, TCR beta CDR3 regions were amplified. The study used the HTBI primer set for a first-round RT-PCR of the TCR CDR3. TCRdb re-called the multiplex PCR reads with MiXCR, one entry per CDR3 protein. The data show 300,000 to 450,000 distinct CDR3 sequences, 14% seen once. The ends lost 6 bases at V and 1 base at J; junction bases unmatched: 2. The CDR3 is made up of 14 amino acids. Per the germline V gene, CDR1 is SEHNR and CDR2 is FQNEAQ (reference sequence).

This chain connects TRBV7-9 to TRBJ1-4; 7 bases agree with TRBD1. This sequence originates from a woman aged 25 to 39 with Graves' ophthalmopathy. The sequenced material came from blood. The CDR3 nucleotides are TGTGCCAGCAGGGCAGGGGGAACTAATGAAAAACTGTTTTTT. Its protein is CASRAGGTNEKLFF.